This paragraph covers one T cell receptor beta chain sequence. These data are taken from a study of blood T cell repertoires in COVID-19. Across the whole study: There were acute and convalescent COVID-19 samples, and they came from the United States, Italy and Spain.

CDR1 SGHTA and CDR2 FQGNSA come from the germline V gene. V was clipped by 5 bases and J by 2 bases; unmatched bases: 3. This CDR3 has 14 amino acids. As processed by the authors: Nucleated cell number was recorded as an estimate derived from reference gene primer amplification. The data were produced by immunoSEQ multiplex PCR, yet TCRdb's version contains in-frame clones alone and is incomplete. V, J and clone size reflect that table, while D and trimming were determined from the DNA. This repertoire shows 150,000 to 180,000 clones, about 73% found once; its top ten account for 1.5% to 2%. This TCR was recovered from a man at least 80 years old with acute or convalescent COVID-19. V is TRBV7-2 and J is TRBJ2-5; 9 bases line up with TRBD1. Sample: peripheral blood. The CDR3 DNA follows: TGTGCCAGCAGCAGACAGGGGGGGCAAGAGACCCAGTACTTC. Protein product: CASSRQGGQETQYF.